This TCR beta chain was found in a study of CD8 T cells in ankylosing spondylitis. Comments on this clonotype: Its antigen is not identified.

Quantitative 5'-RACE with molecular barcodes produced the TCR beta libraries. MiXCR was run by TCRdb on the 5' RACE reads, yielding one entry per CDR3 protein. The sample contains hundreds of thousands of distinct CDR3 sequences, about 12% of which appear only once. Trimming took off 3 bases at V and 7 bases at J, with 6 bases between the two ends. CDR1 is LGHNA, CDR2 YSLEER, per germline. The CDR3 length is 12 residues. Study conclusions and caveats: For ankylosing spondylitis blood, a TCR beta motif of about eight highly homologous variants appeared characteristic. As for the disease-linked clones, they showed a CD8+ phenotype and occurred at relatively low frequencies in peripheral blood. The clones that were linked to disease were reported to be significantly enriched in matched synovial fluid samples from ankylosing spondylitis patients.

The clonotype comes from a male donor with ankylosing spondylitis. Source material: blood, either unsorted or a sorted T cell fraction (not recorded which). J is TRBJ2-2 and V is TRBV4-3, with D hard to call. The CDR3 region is CASSHPGGELFF. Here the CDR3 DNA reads TGCGCCAGCAGCCACCCGGGCGGGGAGCTGTTTTTT.